A selection of T cell receptor beta chains follows, all from one sample in a study of response to subunit inactivated influenza vaccine. TCRdb used MiXCR to reprocess the RT-PCR reads, holding one entry per CDR3 protein. The table includes approximately 500,000 distinct CDR3 sequences, about 15% detected once. The starting material was PBMCs from blood, obtained roughly 13 days after vaccination. These TCRs come from a man aged 45-60 years who received an inactivated influenza vaccine. The CDR3 runs from the conserved cysteine through the conserved F or W. The D gene is left open where the match is weak. Clone size is given for some rows only: seen once, a few or many times, or a class if the clone is expanded.

V gene	J gene	D gene	clone size	CDR3 protein	CDR3 DNA
TRBV7-2	TRBJ1-5	TRBD1	many	CASSLERGTGQPQHF	TGTGCCAGCAGCTTAGAACGCGGGACAGGTCAGCCCCAGCATTTT
TRBV7-3	TRBJ2-2	NA	few	CASSLISTGELFF	TGTGCCAGCAGCTTGATAAGCACCGGGGAGCTGTTTTTT
TRBV7-9	TRBJ2-3	NA	few	CASSREYSGLTDTQYF	TGTGCCAGCAGCCGCGAGTATAGCGGACTCACAGATACGCAGTATTTT
TRBV11-2	TRBJ2-5	TRBD1	few	CASSLGARTGQETQYF	TGTGCCAGCAGCTTAGGGGCTCGGACAGGACAAGAGACCCAGTACTTC
TRBV7-2	TRBJ2-4	NA	few	CASSPWARSNIQYF	TGTGCCAGCAGCCCCTGGGCTAGGTCGAACATTCAGTACTTC
TRBV28	TRBJ2-7	TRBD2	NA	CASSFMSGDPYDQYF	TGTGCCAGCAGTTTCATGAGCGGGGACCCCTACGATCAGTACTTC
TRBV9	TRBJ1-4	NA	NA	CASSVGPRGRSNEKLFF	TGTGCCAGCAGCGTTGGACCAAGGGGGAGGTCTAATGAAAAACTGTTTTTT
TRBV5-4	TRBJ2-2	TRBD1	few	CASSLGSGQGILANTGELFF	TGTGCCAGCAGCTTAGGATCGGGACAGGGGATTTTGGCGAACACCGGGGAGCTGTTTTTT
TRBV12-3/TRBV12-4	TRBJ1-5	NA	NA	CASSLWGTGQPQHF	TGTGCCAGCAGTTTATGGGGGACGGGGCAGCCCCAGCATTTT
TRBV7-2	TRBJ2-7	TRBD2	NA	CASSPGLAGDDSYEQYF	TGTGCCAGCAGCCCGGGGCTAGCGGGGGACGACTCCTACGAGCAGTACTTC
TRBV10-3	TRBJ2-1	TRBD1	NA	CAISESRTGYNEQFF	TGTGCCATCAGTGAGTCGAGGACAGGCTACAATGAGCAGTTCTTC
TRBV5-1	TRBJ2-2	NA	few	CATERSGTNTGELFF	TGCGCCACCGAACGAAGCGGAACGAACACCGGGGAGCTGTTTTTT
TRBV28	TRBJ2-1	NA	many	CASSPRGGSYNEQFF	TGTGCCAGCAGTCCCAGGGGGGGATCCTACAATGAGCAGTTCTTC
TRBV4-2	TRBJ2-7	TRBD1	few	CASSQGQGKMYEQYF	TGTGCCAGCAGCCAAGGACAGGGGAAGATGTACGAGCAGTACTTC
TRBV5-1	TRBJ2-4	TRBD2	NA	CASSSIAGGPNIQYF	TGCGCCAGCAGCTCAATAGCGGGAGGGCCGAACATTCAGTACTTC
TRBV7-2	TRBJ2-7	NA	NA	CASSSPPRSNYEQYF	TGTGCCAGCAGCTCCCCCCCCAGGTCCAACTACGAGCAGTACTTC
TRBV19	TRBJ1-1	NA	NA	CASSTGQGWAFF	TGTGCCAGTAGTACTGGGCAGGGCTGGGCTTTCTTT
TRBV7-2	TRBJ2-5	NA	few	CASSTRTVQETQYF	TGTGCCAGCAGCACCCGGACAGTCCAAGAGACCCAGTACTTC
TRBV5-1	TRBJ2-1	TRBD2	NA	CASSLQRSSGGYNEQFF	TGCGCCAGCAGCCTACAACGAAGTAGCGGGGGATACAATGAGCAGTTCTTC
TRBV20-1	TRBJ2-3	NA	few	CSALPEGRDTQYF	TGCAGTGCCCTCCCGGAGGGGCGGGATACGCAGTATTTT
TRBV4-2	TRBJ2-1	TRBD2	few	CASSQEGGSGRVDEQFF	TGTGCCAGCAGCCAAGAAGGAGGTAGCGGGAGAGTAGATGAGCAGTTCTTC
TRBV7-2	TRBJ1-2	NA	NA	CASSPQLAGQSYGYTF	TGTGCCAGCAGCCCACAGCTAGCGGGGCAGAGCTATGGCTACACCTTC
TRBV12-3/TRBV12-4	TRBJ2-3	NA	NA	CASSLVASGGGTQYF	TGTGCCAGCAGTTTAGTCGCGTCGGGCGGAGGTACGCAGTATTTT
TRBV12-3/TRBV12-4	TRBJ2-5	TRBD2	NA	CASNPSGGWETQYF	TGTGCCAGCAACCCGAGCGGGGGCTGGGAGACCCAGTACTTC
TRBV4-1	TRBJ2-1	TRBD2	few	CASSQVPSGGSSSYNEQFF	TGCGCCAGCAGCCAAGTCCCTAGCGGGGGTTCCAGCTCCTACAATGAGCAGTTCTTC
TRBV4-3	TRBJ2-2	NA	NA	CASSQRLTGELFF	TGCGCCAGCAGCCAACGATTAACCGGGGAGCTGTTTTTT
TRBV20-1	TRBJ1-1	NA	NA	CSAKGQGAYTEAFF	TGCAGTGCCAAAGGCCAGGGCGCCTACACTGAAGCTTTCTTT
TRBV11-2	TRBJ2-5	NA	few	CASSTPGLQETQYF	TGTGCCAGCAGCACACCCGGGCTGCAGGAGACCCAGTACTTC
TRBV6-2/TRBV6-3	TRBJ1-1	NA	many	CASSLTGATEAFF	TGTGCCAGCAGTTTGACCGGGGCCACTGAAGCTTTCTTT
TRBV7-9	TRBJ2-1	NA	few	CASSLDVGRNNEQFF	TGTGCCAGCAGCTTAGATGTGGGGAGAAACAATGAGCAGTTCTTC
TRBV28	TRBJ2-5	NA	NA	CASSIATGTQYF	TGTGCCAGCAGTATAGCCACCGGAACCCAGTACTTC
TRBV20-1	TRBJ2-7	NA	many	CSASGTLYEQYF	TGCAGTGCTTCCGGGACACTCTACGAGCAGTACTTC
TRBV28	TRBJ2-5	NA	NA	CASSLSFPVGETQYF	TGTGCCAGCAGTTTATCTTTTCCCGTAGGAGAGACCCAGTACTTC
TRBV7-8	TRBJ2-3	NA	few	CASRFQGKDTQYF	TGTGCCAGCAGATTTCAGGGAAAAGATACGCAGTATTTT
TRBV20-1	TRBJ1-1	NA	NA	CSARDRMTGNTEAFF	TGCAGTGCTAGAGACAGAATGACAGGGAACACTGAAGCTTTCTTT
TRBV12-3/TRBV12-4	TRBJ2-1	NA	many	CASRGTEEFF	TGTGCCAGCAGAGGGACCGAAGAGTTCTTC
TRBV11-2	TRBJ1-2	TRBD1	few	CASSSAGTGASGGHGYTF	TGTGCCAGCAGCTCCGCCGGGACAGGGGCGTCCGGTGGCCATGGCTACACCTTC
TRBV12-2	TRBJ2-3	NA	few	CASRPPWVRGSTDTQYF	TGTGCAAGTCGCCCCCCATGGGTGCGGGGGAGCACAGATACGCAGTATTTT
TRBV6-5	TRBJ2-1	NA	NA	CASSSPRRGLYNEQFF	TGTGCCAGCAGTTCCCCCCGCAGGGGCCTATACAATGAGCAGTTCTTC
TRBV7-9	TRBJ2-5	NA	NA	CASSLSTSKETQYF	TGTGCCAGCAGCTTAAGTACTAGCAAAGAGACCCAGTACTTC
TRBV18	TRBJ2-5	NA	few	CASSPSTGRETQYF	TGTGCCAGCTCACCAAGTACAGGGCGGGAGACCCAGTACTTC
TRBV7-2	TRBJ1-2	NA	few	CASSTRTNDYGYTF	TGTGCCAGCAGCACCAGGACTAACGACTATGGCTACACCTTC
TRBV5-1	TRBJ2-7	TRBD2	NA	CASSVSGLAGYEQYF	TGCGCCAGCAGCGTGTCAGGACTAGCGGGGTACGAGCAGTACTTC
TRBV11-3	TRBJ2-5	NA	few	CASSTGFGGETQYF	TGTGCCAGCTCCACGGGGTTCGGTGGAGAGACCCAGTACTTC
TRBV12-3/TRBV12-4	TRBJ2-5	NA	many	CASSPDAYRETQYF	TGTGCCAGCAGTCCTGACGCCTACCGGGAGACCCAGTACTTC
TRBV20-1	TRBJ2-5	TRBD1	few	CSATPHRGLETQYF	TGCAGTGCTACTCCCCACAGGGGGCTAGAGACCCAGTACTTC
TRBV12-3/TRBV12-4	TRBJ2-6	NA	few	CASSFLSAEYSFSGANVLTF	TGTGCCAGCAGTTTCCTGAGTGCGGAGTACTCCTTTTCTGGGGCCAACGTCCTGACTTTC
TRBV6-1	TRBJ2-3	TRBD2	NA	CASIGLEATDTQYF	TGTGCCAGCATTGGACTAGAGGCAACAGATACGCAGTATTTT
TRBV28	TRBJ2-2	TRBD1	many	CASRTGSVGELFF	TGTGCCAGCAGGACAGGGTCGGTGGGGGAGCTGTTTTTT